This T cell receptor (beta chain) was profiled in a study of CD8+ T cells in alopecia areata. Overall study findings and caveats: Resident alphabeta T-cell populations of normal skin are likewise subject to sequencing in scalp samples. Patients shared TCRs less clearly than mice did, possibly owing to HLA.

Investigators sorted PBMCs to obtain both CD4+ and CD8+ T cells. About this clone: Antigen: not known.

The CDR3 consists of 15 residues. The germline V gene has CDR1 SGHRS and CDR2 YFSETQ. Trimming took 7 bases from V and 2 from J; bases not matched to a gene: 7. Extracted from the samples, RNA was reverse transcribed into cDNA to serve as the sequencing template. Profiling relied on immunoSEQ multiplex PCR, and the TCRdb table lists in-frame clones only, not all of them. The repertoire holds 110,000 or so clones, with less than 80% as singletons. V gene TRBV5-1 combines with J gene TRBJ2-1; 9 nucleotides agree with TRBD1. The source is a human donor in good health. The specimen was CD4+ T cells sorted from blood. This CDR3 reads CASLGGQGPYNEQFF. CDR3 sequence (DNA): TGCGCCAGCTTGGGGGGACAGGGCCCCTACAATGAGCAGTTCTTC.